This T cell receptor beta chain originates from a study of cytomegalovirus exposure and HLA in healthy donors. Notes on this clone: Its antigen is not identified.

CDR1 and CDR2 (germline): SGHDN, FVKESK. The ends were cut back, 5 bases at V and 1 base at J, with 17 bases in the middle. The length of the CDR3 is 16 residues. The PCR was carried out with 60 Vbeta primers and 13 Jbeta primers. Some clones are missing from TCRdb's copy, which holds only in-frame ones; the method was immunoSEQ multiplex PCR. The table includes about 120,000 clones, approximately 80% detected once. The study's findings and limits: Being indistinguishable, some V segments were excluded, TRBV6-2 and TRBV6-3 among them. Later genetic work tied a missense DCLRE1C variant to beta-chain V and J trimming. CMV serostatus was the sole immune exposure data available. For cytomegalovirus status, the classifier reportedly gave diagnoses with high specificity and sensitivity.

The chain couples TRBV14 to TRBJ1-1, with a tentative D call TRBD1 (5 bases). The sequence was collected from a man aged 30 to 45 in good health and CMV-seropositive. Sequencing was carried out using PBMCs. The CDR3 region is CASSTRDFWPNTEAFF. The CDR3 DNA is TGTGCCAGCAGCACCCGGGACTTCTGGCCGAACACTGAAGCTTTCTTT.